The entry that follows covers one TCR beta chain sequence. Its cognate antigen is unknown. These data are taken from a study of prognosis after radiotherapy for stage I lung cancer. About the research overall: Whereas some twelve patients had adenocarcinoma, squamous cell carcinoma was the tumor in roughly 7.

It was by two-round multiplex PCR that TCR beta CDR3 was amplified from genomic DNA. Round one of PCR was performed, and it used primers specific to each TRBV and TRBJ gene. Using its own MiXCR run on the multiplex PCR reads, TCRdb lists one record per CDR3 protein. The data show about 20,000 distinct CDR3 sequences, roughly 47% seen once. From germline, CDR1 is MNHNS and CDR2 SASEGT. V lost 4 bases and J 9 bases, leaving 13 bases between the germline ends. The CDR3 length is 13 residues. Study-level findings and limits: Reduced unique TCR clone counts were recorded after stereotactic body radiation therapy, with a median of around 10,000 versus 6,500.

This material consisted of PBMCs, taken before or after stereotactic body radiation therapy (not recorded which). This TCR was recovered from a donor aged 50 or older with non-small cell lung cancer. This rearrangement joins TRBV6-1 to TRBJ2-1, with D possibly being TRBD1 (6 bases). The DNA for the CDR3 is TGTGCCAGCAGTGTGGTACAGGGCGTTGAGCAGTTCTTC. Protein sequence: CASSVVQGVEQFF.